A selection of T cell receptor beta chains follows, all from one sample in a study of control samples from healthy donors and cancer patients. Assay: immunoSEQ multiplex PCR; the TCRdb copy retains only in-frame clones and omits some. The repertoire holds roughly 70,000 clones, over 75% seen once, with 25% to 35% in the top ten. The source material was blood. All receptors derive from a man aged 50-59 years in good health. The conserved cysteine and the conserved F or W are not part of the CDR3 here. Each record gives: J gene, V gene, CDR3 protein.

J gene: TRBJ1-3; V gene: TRBV10-3; CDR3 protein: AISESWFVSSSTGVGNTIY
J gene: TRBJ2-1; V gene: TRBV28; CDR3 protein: ASSWTGGAGQF
J gene: TRBJ2-7; V gene: TRBV9; CDR3 protein: ASTAGTTQIRNYEQY
J gene: TRBJ1-6; V gene: TRBV19; CDR3 protein: ASTLNWENSPLH
J gene: TRBJ2-7; V gene: TRBV11-2; CDR3 protein: ASSLAPGRYEQY
J gene: TRBJ2-1; V gene: TRBV11-1; CDR3 protein: ASKSGPPTRGNEQF
J gene: TRBJ2-7; V gene: TRBV2; CDR3 protein: ASSEFTVVTYEQY
J gene: TRBJ2-3; V gene: TRBV12-3/TRBV12-4; CDR3 protein: ASSLNQGTQY
J gene: TRBJ1-1; V gene: TRBV5-1; CDR3 protein: ASSLNGDTEAF
J gene: TRBJ2-1; V gene: TRBV25-1; CDR3 protein: ASSTTRDRGLEQF
J gene: TRBJ1-2; V gene: TRBV30; CDR3 protein: AWSVHFGNYGYT
J gene: TRBJ2-3; V gene: TRBV28; CDR3 protein: ASSLGEPYSTDTQY
J gene: TRBJ2-3; V gene: TRBV7-3; CDR3 protein: ASSLIGGGTDTQY
J gene: TRBJ2-1; V gene: TRBV6-5; CDR3 protein: ASRISGNEQF
J gene: TRBJ1-2; V gene: TRBV10-3; CDR3 protein: AIREAGNSGSGYT
J gene: TRBJ2-5; V gene: TRBV19; CDR3 protein: ASSPSRRGVKETQY
J gene: TRBJ2-7; V gene: TRBV7-2; CDR3 protein: ASSLSGYEQY
J gene: TRBJ2-7; V gene: TRBV7-6; CDR3 protein: ASSPGLAGGIYEQY
J gene: TRBJ2-7; V gene: TRBV5-1; CDR3 protein: ASSLRSGTALKSSYEQY
J gene: TRBJ1-2; V gene: TRBV12-3/TRBV12-4; CDR3 protein: ASSPNLIVGYT
J gene: TRBJ1-5; V gene: TRBV28; CDR3 protein: ASRPGQTYQPQH
J gene: TRBJ2-7; V gene: TRBV9; CDR3 protein: ASSVSNSYEQY
J gene: TRBJ2-3; V gene: TRBV2; CDR3 protein: ASSERSTDTQY
J gene: TRBJ1-3; V gene: TRBV6-5; CDR3 protein: ASSYRGQGAYTIY
J gene: TRBJ1-1; V gene: TRBV14; CDR3 protein: ASSQEIRVLRTEAF
J gene: TRBJ1-1; V gene: TRBV5-8; CDR3 protein: ASSWDSGAEAF
J gene: TRBJ2-1; V gene: TRBV10-3; CDR3 protein: AIRPGQREQF
J gene: TRBJ1-3; V gene: TRBV7-8; CDR3 protein: ASSRDSRNTIY
J gene: TRBJ1-2; V gene: TRBV19; CDR3 protein: ASMTTAYGYT
J gene: TRBJ2-5; V gene: TRBV25-1; CDR3 protein: ASSDPGPGETQY
J gene: TRBJ2-7; V gene: TRBV6-5; CDR3 protein: ASSFNRELSSYEQY
J gene: TRBJ1-4; V gene: TRBV9; CDR3 protein: ASSVGGGLNEKLF
J gene: TRBJ2-1; V gene: TRBV19; CDR3 protein: ATQLGNGNEQF
J gene: TRBJ2-7; V gene: TRBV4-3; CDR3 protein: ASSQGVTTGEQY
J gene: TRBJ1-6; V gene: TRBV6-5; CDR3 protein: ASRGQANSPLH
J gene: TRBJ1-1; V gene: TRBV4-3; CDR3 protein: ASSQVRGLEAF
J gene: TRBJ2-7; V gene: TRBV9; CDR3 protein: ASSGHRAYEQY
J gene: TRBJ2-7; V gene: TRBV6-5; CDR3 protein: ASSYSKSGKATQY
J gene: TRBJ1-6; V gene: TRBV19; CDR3 protein: ASSIVKGTAPLH
J gene: TRBJ2-3; V gene: TRBV19; CDR3 protein: ASSMIPADTQY
J gene: TRBJ1-2; V gene: TRBV7-8; CDR3 protein: ASSPGQGSNDGYT
J gene: TRBJ2-7; V gene: TRBV10-3; CDR3 protein: ATAGGGSYEQY
J gene: TRBJ1-5; V gene: TRBV3-1/TRBV3-2; CDR3 protein: ASSQDRAGNQPQH
J gene: TRBJ1-4; V gene: TRBV27; CDR3 protein: ASSFHRQGEKLF
J gene: TRBJ2-7; V gene: TRBV6-6; CDR3 protein: ASSPIAGYSYEQY
J gene: TRBJ2-7; V gene: TRBV2; CDR3 protein: ASSSERQAYEQY
J gene: TRBJ2-3; V gene: TRBV5-4; CDR3 protein: ASSSERSTDTQY
J gene: TRBJ1-2; V gene: TRBV6-5; CDR3 protein: ASSLQGEAKGYT
J gene: TRBJ1-4; V gene: TRBV15; CDR3 protein: ATSRDEKLF
J gene: TRBJ1-4; V gene: TRBV25-1; CDR3 protein: ASSEIRDEEKLF
J gene: TRBJ1-6; V gene: TRBV27; CDR3 protein: ASSFYRGRGVNSPLH
J gene: TRBJ1-2; V gene: TRBV7-9; CDR3 protein: ASTLSPSNYGYT
J gene: TRBJ1-2; V gene: TRBV27; CDR3 protein: ASSGDIQDGYT
J gene: TRBJ2-1; V gene: TRBV15; CDR3 protein: ATSIGTSGEQF
J gene: TRBJ2-3; V gene: TRBV3-1/TRBV3-2; CDR3 protein: AVEGSGPDTQY
J gene: TRBJ2-7; V gene: TRBV5-1; CDR3 protein: ASSSEGRGYEQY
J gene: TRBJ2-3; V gene: TRBV19; CDR3 protein: ASTNPGTGVTDTQY
J gene: TRBJ2-1; V gene: TRBV7-2; CDR3 protein: ASSFGTSAQF
J gene: TRBJ2-5; V gene: TRBV5-1; CDR3 protein: ASSLGAQGKETQY
J gene: TRBJ2-3; V gene: TRBV7-2; CDR3 protein: ASSLAGRVVRY